This record concerns one TCR beta chain sequence. The authors' processing: By means of reference gene primer amplification, nucleated cell counts were estimated. Using immunoSEQ multiplex PCR, the repertoire was profiled, and TCRdb retains in-frame clones only, with some absent. The V and J calls and clone size were taken over from that table, and D and trimming were inferred from the DNA. The table records around 100,000 clones, around 84% of them present only once. Germline CDR1 and CDR2: PRHDT and FYEKMQ (reference sequence). There are 16 residues in the CDR3. Unmatched junction bases numbered 5, after V lost 0 bases and J lost 2 bases. These data are taken from a study of blood T cell repertoires in COVID-19. The overall study: Material from acute and convalescent COVID-19 was sourced from the United States, Italy and Spain. Sample material is recorded as cDNA or gDNA derived from T cells, B-cell-depleted T cells, or PBMCs.

The source material was peripheral blood. This clonotype was obtained from a human donor in a cohort sampled during active COVID-19. This rearrangement joins TRBV13 to TRBJ2-7; 9 bases map to TRBD1. The CDR3 reads CASSLGGTGNPYEQYF. The DNA of the CDR3 is TGTGCCAGCAGCTTAGGAGGGACAGGGAACCCCTACGAGCAGTACTTC.